This TCR beta chain was documented in a study of blood T cells in healthy people across ages. Using a J-beta primer mix together with a sample-barcoded 5' primer, a second PCR was run for about 6 to 12 cycles. TCRdb passed the 5' RACE reads through MiXCR, listing each CDR3 protein once. The sample shows 650,000 to 1,000,000 distinct CDR3 sequences, around half of them seen only once. V trimming: 9 bases; J trimming: 2 bases; junction bases outside the gene matches: 13. The CDR3 sequence is 16 residues long. Germline CDR1 and CDR2: MNHNS and SASEGT. This TCR was recovered from a man older than 75 in good health. This chain uses TRBV6-1 with TRBJ2-3, with 8 nucleotides matching TRBD2. The sequenced material came from blood. CDR3: CASRISAGDYTDTQYF. CDR3 nucleotide sequence: TGTGCCAGTAGAATTTCAGCGGGGGATTACACAGATACGCAGTATTTT.